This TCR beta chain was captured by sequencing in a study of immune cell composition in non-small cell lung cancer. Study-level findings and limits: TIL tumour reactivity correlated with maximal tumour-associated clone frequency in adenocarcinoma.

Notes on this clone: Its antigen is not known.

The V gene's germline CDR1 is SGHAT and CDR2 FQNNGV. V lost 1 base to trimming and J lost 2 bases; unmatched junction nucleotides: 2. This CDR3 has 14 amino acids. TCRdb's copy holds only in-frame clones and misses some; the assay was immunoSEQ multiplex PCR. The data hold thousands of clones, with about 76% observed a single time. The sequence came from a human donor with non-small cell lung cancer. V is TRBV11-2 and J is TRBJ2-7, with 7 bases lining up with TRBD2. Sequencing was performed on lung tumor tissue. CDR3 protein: CASSLAGGPYEQYF. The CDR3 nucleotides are TGTGCCAGCAGCTTAGCGGGAGGTCCCTACGAGCAGTACTTC.